This T cell receptor beta chain was recovered during a study of T-cell memory formation after mild COVID-19. Study context: There were largely donor-specific TCR clusters.

Study findings and constraints: Some SARS-CoV-2-responding clones were already detected in memory before infection.

MiXCR, applied by TCRdb to the 5' RACE reads, yields one record per CDR3 protein. The data hold roughly 450,000 distinct CDR3 sequences, with 18% observed a single time. CDR1 and CDR2 (germline): SGHTA, FQGNSA. V gave up 1 base and J gave up 0 bases; unmatched junction bases: 4. The CDR3 is 17 amino acids. Ten or more counts support this clonotype. Its target is unknown. The chain joins TRBV7-2 to TRBJ1-5; 9 nucleotides line up with TRBD1. The clonotype comes from an adult woman who had mild COVID-19 (a few samples of this study predate the infection). Cell type and time point are not known. The sequenced sample was PBMCs or a T cell subset sorted from them (not recorded which). The CDR3 spells CASSLGGTGSSNQPQHF. The CDR3 coding sequence is TGTGCCAGCAGCTTAGGAGGGACAGGGAGTAGCAATCAGCCCCAGCATTTT.